These 13 T cell receptor beta chains were sequenced from one sample in a study of T cells in Graves' hyperthyroidism and ophthalmopathy. From RNA transcripts, TCR beta CDR3 regions were amplified. TCR CDR3 regions were first amplified by RT-PCR with HTBI primers. TCRdb recomputed calls from the multiplex PCR reads with MiXCR, one row per CDR3 protein. The sample gives 730,000 or so distinct CDR3 sequences, 18% of which show up once; about a sixth is in the top ten. The sequenced sample was blood. The receptors were gathered from a woman between 50 and 59 years old with Graves' hyperthyroidism that later progressed to Graves' ophthalmopathy.

This clonotype was seen many times. This chain links TRBV12-3 or TRBV12-4 with TRBJ2-2, with D possibly called TRBD1 or TRBD2 (5 bases each). Trimming shortened V by 6 bases and J by 6 bases, and 17 bases separated the two germline ends. The CDR3 is 15 residues long. The CDR3 sequence: CASRSPGDGPGELFF. Here the CDR3 DNA reads TGTGCCAGCAGATCTCCCGGGGACGGACCCGGGGAGCTGTTTTTT.

About this clonotype: One end of the junction does not line up with germline, which may come from a read error. This chain joins TRBV5-1 and TRBJ1-3, with TRBD1 matching over 9 bases. Looked up from germline, CDR1 is SGHRS and CDR2 is YFSETQ. The CDR3 has 18 residues. The CDR3: CAGSLDRRDRASGNTIYF. CDR3 in DNA: TGCGCCGGCAGCTTGGATAGGAGGGACAGGGCCTCTGGAAACACCATATATTTT.

This clonotype was counted ten times or more. The chain couples TRBV20-1 to TRBJ2-3; 12 nucleotides agree with TRBD2. From germline, CDR1 is DFQATT and CDR2 SNEGSKA (reference sequence). The CDR3 has 16 residues. Germline trimming cut 4 bases from V and 2 bases from J; bases unmatched to any gene: 7. The DNA of the CDR3 is TGCAGTGCTACCGGACTAGCGGGGACACCCACAGATACGCAGTATTTT. Translated, it gives CSATGLAGTPTDTQYF.

The rearrangement uses TRBV11-1 and TRBJ1-4, with 10 positions matching TRBD1. V dropped 5 bases and J dropped 7; count of bases not matched to a gene: 10. Germline CDR1 reads SGHAT; CDR2 reads FQDESV (reference sequence). The CDR3 consists of 16 residues. The CDR3 nucleotides read TGTGCCAGCAGCCAACCCCCGGGACAGGGGTCTGAAAAACTGTTTTTT. Translation gives CASSQPPGQGSEKLFF.

This clonotype was observed a few times. The chain couples TRBV11-2 to TRBJ1-3; D is perhaps TRBD1 (5 bases). The CDR3 loop spans 16 amino acids. Trimming removed 5 bases from V and 4 bases from J, with 18 bases in between. Germline loops: CDR1 SGHAT, CDR2 FQNNGV. This CDR3 is CASSRPGLTGGNTIYF. CDR3 nucleotide sequence: TGTGCCAGCAGCCGACCGGGCCTCACAGGAGGAAACACCATATATTTT. Variable domain in full (rest from reference TRBV11-2 and TRBJ1-3): EAGVAQSPRYKIIEKRQSVAFWCNPISGHATLYWYQQILGQGPKLLIQFQNNGVVDDSQLPKDRFSAERLKGVDSTLKIQPAKLEDSAVYLCASSRPGLTGGNTIYFGEGSWLTVV.

This chain joins TRBV6-2 or TRBV6-3 and TRBJ2-1; D is perhaps TRBD2 (5 bases). CDR1 is MNHEY, CDR2 SVGEGT, per germline. The V end lost 2 bases, the J end lost 8 bases, and 13 bases lay between the germline ends. The CDR3 length is 14 residues. The CDR3, as DNA: TGTGCCAGCAGTTACCGGGGAGAAGGTCATGAGCAGTTCTTC. Its protein product is CASSYRGEGHEQFF.

The V and J genes are TRBV25-1 and TRBJ1-1; D remains unclear. CDR3 length: 14 residues. Germline lookup yields CDR1 MGHDK and CDR2 SYGVNS. V shed 3 bases and J shed 5 bases, with 13 bases lying between them. CDR3 DNA sequence: TGTGCCAGCAGTGAGATAGGGCGAAGGACTGAAGCTTTCTTT. Translating it yields CASSEIGRRTEAFF.

As DNA, the CDR3 is TGTGCCAGCAGTTACACCCCCCCTAGCGGGGGGGCAAATACGCAGTATTTT. It yields the protein CASSYTPPSGGANTQYF. V and J are TRBV6-6 and TRBJ2-3; 12 bases agree with TRBD2. The CDR3 runs to 17 residues. CDR1 is MNHNY and CDR2 is SVGAGI in the germline V gene (reference sequence). Losses at the gene ends were 2 bases for V and 7 bases for J; bases not matched to a gene: 10.

The sample holds a few counts of this clonotype. This sequence joins TRBV29-1 and TRBJ2-7; unclear D gene. The CDR3 is 12 amino acids. Germline V lookup: CDR1 SQVTM, CDR2 ANQGSEA. The V end lost 5 bases, the J end lost 2 bases, and 10 bases lay between the germline ends. CDR3 sequence reads: CSVRPGPYEQYF. The CDR3 DNA follows: TGCAGCGTTAGACCTGGGCCCTACGAGCAGTACTTC.

The sample holds one count of this clonotype. V usage is TRBV12-3 or TRBV12-4 and J usage is TRBJ2-7, with a weak D call TRBD2 (6 bases). V gave up 3 bases and J gave up 5 bases, with 20 bases separating them. This CDR3 has 16 residues. The CDR3 loop reads CASSLAGSGLWDEQYF. CDR3 nucleotides: TGTGCCAGCAGTTTGGCGGGTAGCGGTTTATGGGACGAGCAGTACTTC.

The rearrangement links TRBV19 to TRBJ2-3; 8 bases line up with TRBD2. CDR1 is LNHDA and CDR2 is SQIVND in the germline V gene (reference sequence). The CDR3 loop spans 15 amino acids. V lost 6 bases, J lost 3 bases, and 8 bases stayed unmatched. In nucleotides, the CDR3 is TGTGCCAGTAGGGCGGGACTAGGAGATACAGATACGCAGTATTTT. Translated, it gives CASRAGLGDTDTQYF.

The gene calls are TRBV6-1 and TRBJ1-2; no reliable D call. The CDR3 totals 16 residues. CDR1 is MNHNS, CDR2 SASEGT, per germline. Trimming shortened V by 5 bases and J by 0 bases, and 16 bases separated the two germline ends. CDR3 sequence: CASSKSDPEANYGYTF. The CDR3 DNA is TGTGCCAGCAGTAAGTCGGACCCCGAGGCTAACTATGGCTACACCTTC.

This clonotype was seen repeatedly, ten times or more. The chain uses TRBV7-9 and TRBJ2-5; D not certain. V was clipped by 3 bases and J by 8 bases, with 13 bases between them. The CDR3 is 13 amino acids. Germline assignment: CDR1 SEHNR and CDR2 FQNEAQ (reference sequence). For the CDR3, the DNA is TGTGCCAGCAGCTTGGGATCGATCCCAACCCAGTACTTC. Its translation: CASSLGSIPTQYF.